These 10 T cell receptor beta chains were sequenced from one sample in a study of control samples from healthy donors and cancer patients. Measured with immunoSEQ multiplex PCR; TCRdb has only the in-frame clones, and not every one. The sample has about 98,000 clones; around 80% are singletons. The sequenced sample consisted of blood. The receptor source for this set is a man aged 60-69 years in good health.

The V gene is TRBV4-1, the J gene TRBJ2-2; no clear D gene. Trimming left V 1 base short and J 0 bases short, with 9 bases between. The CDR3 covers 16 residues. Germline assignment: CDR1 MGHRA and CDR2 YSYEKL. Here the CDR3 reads CASSQVFPSNTGELFF. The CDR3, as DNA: TGCGCCAGCAGCCAAGTCTTCCCTTCGAACACCGGGGAGCTGTTTTTT.

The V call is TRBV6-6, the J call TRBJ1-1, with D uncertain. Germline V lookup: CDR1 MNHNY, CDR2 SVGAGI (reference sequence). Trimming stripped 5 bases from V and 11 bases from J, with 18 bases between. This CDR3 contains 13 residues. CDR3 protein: CASSTRGESTAFF. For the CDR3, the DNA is TGTGCCAGCAGTACCCGGGGAGAGAGTACCGCTTTCTTT.

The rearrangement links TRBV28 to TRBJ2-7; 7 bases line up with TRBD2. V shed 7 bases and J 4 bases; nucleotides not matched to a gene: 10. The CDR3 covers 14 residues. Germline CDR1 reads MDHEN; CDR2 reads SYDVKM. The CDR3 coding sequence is TGTGCCAGCACCGTGGGGGGGAGGGTTTACGAGCAGTACTTC. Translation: CASTVGGRVYEQYF. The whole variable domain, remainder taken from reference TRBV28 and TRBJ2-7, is DVKVTQSSRYLVKRTGEKVFLECVQDMDHENMFWYRQDPGLGLRLIYFSYDVKMKEKGDIPEGYSVSREKKERFSLILESASTNQTSMYLCASTVGGRVYEQYFGPGTRLTVT.

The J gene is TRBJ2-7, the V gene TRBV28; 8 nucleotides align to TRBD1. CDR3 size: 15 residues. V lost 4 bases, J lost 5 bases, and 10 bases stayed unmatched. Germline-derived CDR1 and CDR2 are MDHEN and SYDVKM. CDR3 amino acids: CASSYIDRGGDEQYF. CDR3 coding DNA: TGTGCCAGCAGTTACATCGACAGGGGAGGCGACGAGCAGTACTTC.

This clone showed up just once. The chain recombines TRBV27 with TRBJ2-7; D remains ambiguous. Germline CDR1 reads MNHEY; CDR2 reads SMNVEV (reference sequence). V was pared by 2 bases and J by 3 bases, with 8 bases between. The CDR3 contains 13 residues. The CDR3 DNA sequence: TGTGCCAGCAGTTTAGGTGTGGGCTACGAGCAGTACTTC. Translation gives CASSLGVGYEQYF.

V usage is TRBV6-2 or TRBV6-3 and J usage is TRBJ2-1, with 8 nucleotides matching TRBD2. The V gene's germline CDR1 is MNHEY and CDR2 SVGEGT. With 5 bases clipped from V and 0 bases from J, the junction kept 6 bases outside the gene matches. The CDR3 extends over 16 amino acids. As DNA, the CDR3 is TGTGCCAGCAGTAGAGCGGGGGCTAGCTCCTACAATGAGCAGTTCTTC. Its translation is CASSRAGASSYNEQFF.

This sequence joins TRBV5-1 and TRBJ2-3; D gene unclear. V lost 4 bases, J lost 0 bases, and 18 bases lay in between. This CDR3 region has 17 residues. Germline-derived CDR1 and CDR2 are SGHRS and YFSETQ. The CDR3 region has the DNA TGCGCCAGCAGCAACGCCCGGGCAGGCCCTAGCACAGATACGCAGTATTTT. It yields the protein CASSNARAGPSTDTQYF. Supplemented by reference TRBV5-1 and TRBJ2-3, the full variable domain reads KAGVTQTPRYLIKTRGQQVTLSCSPISGHRSVSWYQQTPGQGLQFLFEYFSETQRNKGNFPGRFSGRQFSNSRSEMNVSTLELGDSALYLCASSNARAGPSTDTQYFGPGTRLTVL.

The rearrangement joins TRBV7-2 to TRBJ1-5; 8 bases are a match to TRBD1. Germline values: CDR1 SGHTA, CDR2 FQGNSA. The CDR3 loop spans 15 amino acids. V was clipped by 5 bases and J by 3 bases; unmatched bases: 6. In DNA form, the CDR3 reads TGTGCCAGCAGCCGCCAGACAGGGGTCAATCAGCCCCAGCATTTT. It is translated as CASSRQTGVNQPQHF.

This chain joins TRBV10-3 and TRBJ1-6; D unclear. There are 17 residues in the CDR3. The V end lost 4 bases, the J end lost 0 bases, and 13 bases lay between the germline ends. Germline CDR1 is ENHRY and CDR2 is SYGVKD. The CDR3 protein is CAISVTDPSSYNSPLHF. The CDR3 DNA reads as TGTGCCATCAGTGTTACGGACCCGAGCTCCTATAATTCACCCCTCCACTTT.

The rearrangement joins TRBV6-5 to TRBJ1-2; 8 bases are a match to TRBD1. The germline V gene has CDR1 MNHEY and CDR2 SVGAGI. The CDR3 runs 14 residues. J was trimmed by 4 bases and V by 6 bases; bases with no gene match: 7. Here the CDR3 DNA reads TGTGCCAGCAGATACGGACAGGGTGGCTATGGCTACACCTTC. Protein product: CASRYGQGGYGYTF.